This T cell receptor (beta chain) was sequenced during a study of shared clonotypes between healthy human individuals. Whole-study findings and limits: Naive subsets, compared against memory subsets, generally had larger estimated richness values.

The CDR3 length is 15 residues. The V and J ends lost 11 bases and 0 bases respectively, with 17 bases between them. Germline V gene lookup returns CDR1 SNHLY and CDR2 FYNNEI. As defined, naive CD8 cells were CD45RO-negative and positively selected for CCR7, with terminally differentiated effector memory CD45RA+ cells excluded. Adult Caucasians living in Nashville, Tennessee made up all of the donors. The assay was immunoSEQ multiplex PCR, and TCRdb's table has in-frame clones only and misses some. The sample records hundreds of thousands of clones, 85% to 95% being singletons. Concerning this clone itself: Antigen unknown.

This chain uses TRBV2 with TRBJ2-1, with TRBD1 as a possible D gene (5 bases). The sequenced material came from naive CD8+ T cells sorted from blood. The receptor's source is a man aged 30-40 years in good health. CDR3 loop: CAPQRGSSSYNEQFF. The CDR3 DNA is TGTGCCCCCCAAAGGGGCTCCAGCTCCTACAATGAGCAGTTCTTC.